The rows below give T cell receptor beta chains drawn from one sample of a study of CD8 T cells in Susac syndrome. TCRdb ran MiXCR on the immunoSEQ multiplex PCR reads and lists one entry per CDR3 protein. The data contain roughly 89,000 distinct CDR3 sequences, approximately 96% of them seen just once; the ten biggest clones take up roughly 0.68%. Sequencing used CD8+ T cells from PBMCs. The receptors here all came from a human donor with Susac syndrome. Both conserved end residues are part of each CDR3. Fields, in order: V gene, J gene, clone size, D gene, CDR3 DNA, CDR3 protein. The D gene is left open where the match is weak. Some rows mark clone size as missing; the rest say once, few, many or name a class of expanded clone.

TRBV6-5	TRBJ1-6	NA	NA	TGTGCCAGCAGCCGAGCCTCCTATAATTCACCCCTCCACTTT	CASSRASYNSPLHF
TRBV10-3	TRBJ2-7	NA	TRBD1	TGTGCCATCAGCCAAGGACAGGGCCAATCCTACGAGCAGTACTTC	CAISQGQGQSYEQYF
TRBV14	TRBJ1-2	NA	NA	TGTGCCAGCAGCCAAGTTGGGGCGGCCTATGGCTACACCTTC	CASSQVGAAYGYTF
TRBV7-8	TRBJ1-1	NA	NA	TGTGCCAGCAGCAACAGGGTCACAGAAGCTTTCTTT	CASSNRVTEAFF
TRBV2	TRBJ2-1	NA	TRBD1	TGTGCCAGCATCTCTGATGGACCCGGGACAGGAAACAATGAGCAGTTCTTC	CASISDGPGTGNNEQFF
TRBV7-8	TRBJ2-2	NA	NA	TGTGCCAGCAGCCTAGGGGGGAGTTACACCGGGGAGCTGTTTTTT	CASSLGGSYTGELFF
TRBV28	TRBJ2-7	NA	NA	TGTGCCAGCAGTTCCGGGCCGGGTTGGGAGCAGTACTTC	CASSSGPGWEQYF
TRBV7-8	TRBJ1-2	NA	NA	TGTGCCAGCAGCTCGGGACAACTTGTTTTCGGCTACACCTTC	CASSSGQLVFGYTF
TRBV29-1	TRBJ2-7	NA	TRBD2	TGCAGCGTTGAAGGCCTAGCGGGGGGGTACGAGCAGTACTTC	CSVEGLAGGYEQYF
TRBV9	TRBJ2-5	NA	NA	TGTGCCAGCAGCGTAGACGCGACAGCAGAGGAGACCCAGTACTTC	CASSVDATAEETQYF
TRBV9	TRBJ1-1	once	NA	TGTGCCAGCAGCGGAGGCAGGACCCTGAACACTGAAGCTTTCTTT	CASSGGRTLNTEAFF
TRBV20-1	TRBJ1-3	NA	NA	TGCAGTGCTAGAGGGCTCGCGAACACCATATATTTT	CSARGLANTIYF
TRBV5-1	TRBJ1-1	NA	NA	TGCGCCAGCAGCTCCCAGGCGACCCCGGAAGCTTTCTTT	CASSSQATPEAFF
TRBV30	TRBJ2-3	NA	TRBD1	TGTGCCTGGAGTGTGGGGGGACAGGGAGGAGATACGCAGTATTTT	CAWSVGGQGGDTQYF
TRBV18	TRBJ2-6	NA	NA	TGTGCCAGCTCACCACTGGCCGGGCAAGGGGCCAACGTCCTGACTTTC	CASSPLAGQGANVLTF
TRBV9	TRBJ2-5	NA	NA	TGTGCCAGCAGCGTAGGGGCAGAAGAGACCCAGTACTTC	CASSVGAEETQYF
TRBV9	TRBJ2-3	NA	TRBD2	TGTGCCAGCAGCGTAGGTCCCAGCGGGGGGACTAAAGATACGCAGTATTTT	CASSVGPSGGTKDTQYF
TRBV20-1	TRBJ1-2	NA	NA	TGCAGTGCTAGAGGGGACACCCAAGGCTATGGCTACACCTTC	CSARGDTQGYGYTF
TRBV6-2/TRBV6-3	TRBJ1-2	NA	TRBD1	TGTGCCAGCAGGAGTACAGGGGAAGGAGGCTACACCTTC	CASRSTGEGGYTF
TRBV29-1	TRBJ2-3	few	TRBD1	TGCAGCGTCATATTCCCGGGACAGGGGACCTTCACAGATACGCAGTATTTT	CSVIFPGQGTFTDTQYF
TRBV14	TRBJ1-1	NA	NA	TGTGCCAGCAGCCAATGGGGGGACACTGAAGCTTTCTTT	CASSQWGDTEAFF
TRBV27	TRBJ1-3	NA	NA	TGTGCCAGCAGTTTATCCGGTTCCGGAAACACCATATATTTT	CASSLSGSGNTIYF
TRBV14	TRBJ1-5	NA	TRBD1	TGTGCCAGCAGCCATCACGACAGGGGAGAGATGCCCCAGCATTTT	CASSHHDRGEMPQHF
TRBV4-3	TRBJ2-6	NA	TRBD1	TGCGCCAGCAGCCAGGTGACAGGGGGTTCTGGGGCCAACGTCCTGACTTTC	CASSQVTGGSGANVLTF
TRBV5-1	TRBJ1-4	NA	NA	TGCGCCAGCAGCTTGGATACAGTCAGACCCACTAATGAAAAACTGTTTTTT	CASSLDTVRPTNEKLFF
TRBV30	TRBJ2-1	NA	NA	TGTGCCTTCGGGGGGCCCTACAATGAGCAGTTCTTC	CAFGGPYNEQFF
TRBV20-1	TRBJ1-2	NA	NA	TGCAGTGCTAGAGATGAGGCCAGAAACTATGGCTACACCTTC	CSARDEARNYGYTF
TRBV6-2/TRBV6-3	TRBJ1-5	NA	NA	TGTGCCAGCAGTTCCTGGACTTCCAATCAGCCCCAGCATTTT	CASSSWTSNQPQHF
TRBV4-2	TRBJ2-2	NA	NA	TGTGCCAGCAGCCAAGAGGAAGGGAACACCGGGGAGCTGTTTTTT	CASSQEEGNTGELFF
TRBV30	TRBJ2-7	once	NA	TGTGCCTGGAGTGCCTACGATTACGAGCAGTACTTC	CAWSAYDYEQYF
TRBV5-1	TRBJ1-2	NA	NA	TGCGCCAGCAGCCCTGGGGGACGGATCTATGGCTACACCTTC	CASSPGGRIYGYTF
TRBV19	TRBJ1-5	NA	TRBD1	TGTGCCAGCGAACAGGGGGGGAATCAGCCCCAGCATTTT	CASEQGGNQPQHF
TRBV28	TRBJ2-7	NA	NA	TGTGCCAGCAGTTTCCGTTTAAGGACGGGAATCTACTCCTACGAGCAGTACTTC	CASSFRLRTGIYSYEQYF
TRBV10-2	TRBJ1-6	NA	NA	TGCGCCAGCAGTGAGGCCCATAATAATTCACCCCTCCACTTT	CASSEAHNNSPLHF
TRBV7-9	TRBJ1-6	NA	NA	TGTGCCAGCAGCTTACCGCACGCGAATTCACCCCTCCACTTT	CASSLPHANSPLHF
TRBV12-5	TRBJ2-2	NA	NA	TGTGCTAGTGGTTCGTTGGCCCGTATAGGGGGCGGGGCGACCGGGGAGCTGTTTTTT	CASGSLARIGGGATGELFF
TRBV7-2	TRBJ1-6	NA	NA	TGTGCCAGCAGCTTATACAGGGAAAATTCACCCCTCCACTTT	CASSLYRENSPLHF
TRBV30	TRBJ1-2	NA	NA	TGTGCCTGGAGTGCCGGGCCCGGTCTGGGATTC	CAWSAGPGLGF
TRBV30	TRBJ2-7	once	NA	TGTGCCTGGAGTGTCACAGAATCCTACGAGCAGTACTTC	CAWSVTESYEQYF
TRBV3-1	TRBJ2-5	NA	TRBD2	TGTGCCAGCAGCCATCTTAGCGGGGGGGCCGAGACCCAGTACTTC	CASSHLSGGAETQYF
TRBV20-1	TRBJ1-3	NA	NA	TGCAGTGCTAGAGAACAGACTGGAAACACCATATATTTT	CSAREQTGNTIYF
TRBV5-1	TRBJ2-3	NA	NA	TGCGCCAGCAGCTTGCTCCGGGACTGGGATACGCAGTATTTT	CASSLLRDWDTQYF
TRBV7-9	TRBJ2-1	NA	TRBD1	TGTGCCAGCAGCCCGGGACAGGGGCTGTACAATGAGCAGTTCTTC	CASSPGQGLYNEQFF
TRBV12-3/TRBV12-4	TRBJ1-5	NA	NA	TGTGCCAGCAGGGCAGGGGATCAGCCCCAGCATTTT	CASRAGDQPQHF
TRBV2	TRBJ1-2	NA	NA	TGTGCCAGTCCCCCCGGGGTTGGCTATGGCTACACCTTC	CASPPGVGYGYTF
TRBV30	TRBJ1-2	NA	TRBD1	TGTGCCTGGAGTACCGACAGGGGATATGGCTACACCTTC	CAWSTDRGYGYTF
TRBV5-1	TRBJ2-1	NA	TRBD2	TGCGCCAGCAGCTCACGAACTAGCGGGGACAATGAGCAGTTCTTC	CASSSRTSGDNEQFF
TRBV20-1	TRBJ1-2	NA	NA	TGCAGTGCTAGAGACACTAATAACTATGGCTACACCTTC	CSARDTNNYGYTF
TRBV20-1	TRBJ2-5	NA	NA	TGCAGTGCTTCTCGAAGCCGTGGGAGCCAAGAGACCCAGTACTTC	CSASRSRGSQETQYF
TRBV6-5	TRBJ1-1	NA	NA	TGTGCCAGCAACCCGGTGGGGAACACTGAAGCTTTCTTT	CASNPVGNTEAFF
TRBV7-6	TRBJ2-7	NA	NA	TGTGCCAGCAGCCGCACTCACAGGGCCGACGGCGAGCAGTACTTC	CASSRTHRADGEQYF
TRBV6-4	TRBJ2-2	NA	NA	TGTGCCAGCACACCGGAGGCCTCGAACACCGGGGAGCTGTTTTTT	CASTPEASNTGELFF
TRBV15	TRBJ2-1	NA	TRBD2	TGTGCCACCAGCACCGGGACTAGCGGGGTCGATGAGCAGTTCTTC	CATSTGTSGVDEQFF
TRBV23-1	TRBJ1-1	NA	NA	TGCGCCAGCAGTCAATCGGGCCGGCCTCGTGTTAGTACTGAAGCTTTCTTT	CASSQSGRPRVSTEAFF
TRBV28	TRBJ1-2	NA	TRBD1	TGTGCCAGCAGCCCTCACGGCACAGGGGAGAGCTATGGCTACACCTTC	CASSPHGTGESYGYTF
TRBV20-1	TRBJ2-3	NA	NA	TGCAGTGCTATTAGTGGCTCGACCACATCATATACGCAGTATTTT	CSAISGSTTSYTQYF
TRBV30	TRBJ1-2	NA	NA	TGTGCCTGGCCCCGGAGCGGGAGTGGATATGGCTACACCTTC	CAWPRSGSGYGYTF
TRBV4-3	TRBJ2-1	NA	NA	TGCGCCAGCAGCCAAGGGAGGGGTAGGGACAATGAGCAGTTCTTC	CASSQGRGRDNEQFF
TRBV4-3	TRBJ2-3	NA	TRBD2	TGCGCCAGCAGCCAACCCGCTAGCGGGGGAGCAGATACGCAGTATTTT	CASSQPASGGADTQYF
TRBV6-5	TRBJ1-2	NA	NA	TGTGCCAGCAGTTACGGAGCAGGGGTTGGCTACACCTTC	CASSYGAGVGYTF